The 5 T cell receptor beta chains reported below all come from one sample, sequenced in a study of blood T cell repertoires in COVID-19 (dated by TCRdb to 2020 to 2022). Library method: the immunoSEQ multiplex PCR assay. In its TCRdb copy, this immuneACCESS table keeps in-frame sequences only and misses some clones. Where compared with another copy, unresolved V genes explain less than half of these, and the others have no known cause. The sample includes more than 300,000 clones, with around 90% observed a single time. In total, the top ten clones hold 1.2% of the sample. Sequencing used PBMCs or T cells enriched from blood (not recorded which). All receptors derive from a woman aged 18-29 years who had recovered from COVID-19.

The rearrangement links TRBV2 to TRBJ1-2, with TRBD1 identical over 7 bases. CDR3 length equals 13 residues. The germline CDR1 and CDR2 sequences are SNHLY and FYNNEI. J lost 6 bases, V lost 7 bases, and 8 bases had no gene match. CDR3 DNA sequence: TGTGCCAGCATGACCGGGACAGTAGATGGCTACACCTTC. Amino acids: CASMTGTVDGYTF.

The rearrangement links TRBV18 to TRBJ1-3, with 9 bases aligning to TRBD1. This CDR3 comprises 18 residues. The germline CDR1 and CDR2 sequences are KGHSH and LQKENI. The V and J ends lost 3 bases and 2 bases, in that order; junction bases with no gene match: 11. CDR3 DNA sequence: TGTGCCAGCTCACCTTGGGGGACAGGGACCTCGGCTGGAAACACCATATATTTT. Protein: CASSPWGTGTSAGNTIYF.

The V gene is TRBV7-2, the J gene TRBJ1-5, with D perhaps matching TRBD1 (5 bases). V lost 1 base and J 6 bases, leaving 7 bases between the germline ends. Germline values: CDR1 SGHTA, CDR2 FQGNSA. This CDR3 is built from 13 residues. In nucleotides, the CDR3 is TGTGCCAGCAGCTTAGGGGGGGTTCAGCCCCAGCATTTT. Amino acids: CASSLGGVQPQHF.

This chain connects TRBV6-6 to TRBJ1-5, with TRBD1 as a possible D gene (5 bases). The CDR3 runs 16 residues. V lost 1 base and J 1 base, leaving 11 bases between the germline ends. Germline V gene data show CDR1 as MNHNY and CDR2 as SVGAGI (reference sequence). The CDR3 DNA follows: TGTGCCAGCAGTTACTTTGGGGGGGTGAGCAATCAGCCCCAGCATTTT. This codes for CASSYFGGVSNQPQHF.

The chain is built from TRBV24-1 and TRBJ2-3; D perhaps matches TRBD1 (6 bases). The CDR3 covers 20 residues. Per germline, CDR1 KGHDR and CDR2 SFDVKD. V was pared by 3 bases and J by 0 bases, with 24 bases between. The CDR3 sequence is CATSDPGTYGNPSSTDTQYF. CDR3 sequence (DNA): TGTGCCACCAGTGATCCCGGGACATATGGTAACCCTTCTAGCACAGATACGCAGTATTTT.